This TCR beta chain is from a study of shared clonotypes between healthy human individuals. Study outcomes and limitations: Naive subsets tended to show greater estimated richness than memory subsets. Collection of samples was limited to blood; tissue repertoires likely differ.

The data were produced by immunoSEQ multiplex PCR, yet TCRdb's version contains in-frame clones alone and is incomplete. The data contain 1.4 million to 1.5 million clones, roughly 96% of them singletons. Germline CDR1 reads SGDLS; CDR2 reads YYNGEE. The CDR3 runs 17 residues. V dropped 0 bases and J dropped 5 bases, with 18 bases sitting between them. In the CD4+ fraction, cells were divided into CD45RA+ naive and CD45RA-negative memory subsets. Points on this clone: Antigen specificity is unknown.

Input material: naive CD4+ T cells sorted from blood. The sample's subset: CD45RA+ positively selected. The chain has TRBV9 and TRBJ2-1; the D call may be TRBD1 or TRBD2 (6 bases each). The clonotype comes from a man between 25 and 39 years old in good health. Written as DNA, the CDR3 is TGTGCCAGCAGCGTAGGGAGATCCCGTCGGGGGCACAATGAGCAGTTCTTC. It is translated as CASSVGRSRRGHNEQFF.